This T cell receptor (beta chain) stems from a study of shared clonotypes between healthy human individuals. Study results and limitations: In a handful of donors, around 5% of naive CD4 clonotypes appeared in common.

Using immunoSEQ multiplex PCR, the repertoire was profiled, and TCRdb retains in-frame clones only, with some absent. The sample gives about 1.5 million clones, 98% of which show up once; around 0.47% is in the top ten. Concerning this clone itself: Its cognate antigen is unknown.

This receptor was identified in a man under 40 in good health. The sample comprised naive CD4+ T cells sorted from blood. Subset indicated: CD45RA+ positively selected.

CDR3 in DNA: TGTGCCAGCAGTGAACAGGGGGGAAACACCATATATTTT. This translates into CASSEQGGNTIYF. The rearrangement links TRBV2 to TRBJ1-3, with TRBD1 as a possible D gene (6 bases). With 2 bases removed from V and 4 bases from J, the gap between germline ends came to 6 bases. CDR3 length equals 13 residues. In germline, CDR1 is SNHLY, CDR2 FYNNEI. Full variable domain (rest looked up from reference TRBV2 and TRBJ1-3): EPEVTQTPSHQVTQMGQEVILRCVPISNHLYFYWYRQILGQKVEFLVSFYNNEISEKSEIFDDQFSVERPDGSNFTLKIRSTKLEDSAMYFCASSEQGGNTIYFGEGSWLTVV.